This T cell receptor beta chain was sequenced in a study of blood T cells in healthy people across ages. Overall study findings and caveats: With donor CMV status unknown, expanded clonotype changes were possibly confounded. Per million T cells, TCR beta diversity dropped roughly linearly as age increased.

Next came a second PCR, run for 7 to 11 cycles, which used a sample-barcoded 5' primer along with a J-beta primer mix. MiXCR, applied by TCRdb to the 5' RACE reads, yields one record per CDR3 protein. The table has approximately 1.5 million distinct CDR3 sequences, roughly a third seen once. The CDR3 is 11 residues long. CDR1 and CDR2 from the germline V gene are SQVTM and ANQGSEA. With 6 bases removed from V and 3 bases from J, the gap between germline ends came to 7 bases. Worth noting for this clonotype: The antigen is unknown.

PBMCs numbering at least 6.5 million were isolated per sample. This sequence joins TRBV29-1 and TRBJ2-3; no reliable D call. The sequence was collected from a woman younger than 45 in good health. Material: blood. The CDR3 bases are TGCAGCGTCCCCGTAACAGATACGCAGTATTTT. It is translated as CSVPVTDTQYF.